The 3 T cell receptor beta chains given below trace back to one sample, sequenced in a study of T cell changes during pregnancy in multiple sclerosis. Produced via immunoSEQ multiplex PCR; TCRdb's table is partial and in-frame only. The table shows about 46,000 clones, with around 92% occurring only once. The specimen was peripheral blood, collected in the third trimester of pregnancy. The source is a female donor with multiple sclerosis, enrolled in a pregnancy study.

CDR3 bases: TGTGCCAGCAGCTTAGGTGGTTATTCAGGGGAGACCCAGTACTTC. It codes for CASSLGGYSGETQYF. The genes are TRBV7-2 and TRBJ2-5; possibly TRBD1 for D (5 bases). From germline, CDR1 is SGHTA and CDR2 FQGNSA. With 1 base removed from V and 5 bases from J, the gap between germline ends came to 14 bases. CDR3 length: 15 residues.

The rearrangement joins TRBV5-1 to TRBJ1-1, with D uncertain. Trimming left V 2 bases short and J 7 bases short, with 12 bases between. CDR3 length equals 13 residues. Germline CDR1 reads SGHRS; CDR2 reads YFSETQ. CDR3 region: CASSFPRTREAFF. As DNA, the CDR3 is TGCGCCAGCAGCTTTCCCAGAACCCGTGAAGCTTTCTTT.

The chain has TRBV7-3 and TRBJ2-1, with TRBD2 matching 9 bases. The CDR3 consists of 15 residues. Per germline, CDR1 SGHTA and CDR2 FQGTGA. Losses at the gene ends were 2 bases for V and 9 bases for J; bases not matched to a gene: 8. The CDR3 protein is CASSLGGSGRAEQFF. Written as DNA, the CDR3 is TGTGCCAGCAGCTTAGGGGGTAGCGGGAGAGCTGAGCAGTTCTTC.